These 21 T cell receptor beta chains were all obtained from the same sample, sequenced in a study of cytomegalovirus exposure and HLA in healthy donors. Produced via immunoSEQ multiplex PCR; TCRdb's table is partial and in-frame only. The sample carries 220,000 or so clones, approximately 87% recorded once. The sequencing input was PBMCs. The receptors stem from a woman aged 18-29 years in good health and CMV-seronegative.

In DNA form, the CDR3 reads TGTGCCAGTAGTATACGAAATATTAGATATCAGCCCCAGCATTTT. Its protein is CASSIRNIRYQPQHF. The V call is TRBV19, the J call TRBJ1-5, with D hard to call. Trimming removed 2 bases from V and 5 bases from J, with 13 bases in between. Germline CDR1 LNHDA, CDR2 SQIVND (reference sequence). CDR3 size: 15 residues.

The V gene is TRBV6-1, the J gene TRBJ1-5; D may be TRBD1 (5 bases). V lost 5 bases to trimming and J lost 6 bases, with 14 bases between them. CDR1 MNHNS and CDR2 SASEGT come from the germline V gene. The CDR3 covers 14 residues. The CDR3 DNA is TGTGCCAGCAGTAGAGAAGGGGCAGTTCAGCCCCAGCATTTT. It specifies CASSREGAVQPQHF.

This chain connects TRBV27 to TRBJ2-6; perhaps TRBD1 as D (6 bases). Germline V lookup: CDR1 MNHEY, CDR2 SMNVEV (reference sequence). The CDR3 has 16 residues. Trimming pared 6 bases from V and 0 bases from J, leaving 12 bases between. DNA of the CDR3: TGTGCCAGCAGCCGGACAGAATACTCTGGGGCCAACGTCCTGACTTTC. Translating gives CASSRTEYSGANVLTF.

V is TRBV6-1 and J is TRBJ2-2; 8 nucleotides line up with TRBD1. V lost 10 bases, J lost 4 bases, and 5 bases stayed unmatched. The CDR3 totals 13 residues. Germline CDR1 reads MNHNS; CDR2 reads SASEGT. The CDR3 is CANRQGTTGELFF. DNA of the CDR3: TGTGCCAACCGACAGGGGACCACCGGGGAGCTGTTTTTT.

The CDR3 DNA reads as TGTGCCAGCTCACCTGGGACAGGTCCCAACTATGGCTACACCTTC. This encodes CASSPGTGPNYGYTF. The J gene is TRBJ1-2, the V gene TRBV18; TRBD1 aligns across 8 bases. CDR1 KGHSH and CDR2 LQKENI come from the germline V gene. The V and J ends lost 3 bases and 2 bases, in that order; junction bases with no gene match: 5. CDR3 length equals 15 residues.

The chain has TRBV27 and TRBJ1-2; 8 bases map to TRBD1. V gave up 8 bases and J gave up 2 bases; unmatched junction bases: 10. CDR3 size: 15 residues. The germline V gene has CDR1 MNHEY and CDR2 SMNVEV (reference sequence). CDR3 region: CASGWTGQLNYGYTF. The DNA for the CDR3 is TGTGCCAGCGGTTGGACAGGGCAACTCAACTATGGCTACACCTTC.

The chain links TRBV6-5 to TRBJ2-2, with a tentative D call TRBD2 (5 bases). The CDR3 totals 16 residues. Between the trimmed V and J ends, which lost 0 bases and 0 bases, there was a span of 8 bases. Germline assignment: CDR1 MNHEY and CDR2 SVGAGI. This CDR3 is CASSYSPTTNTGELFF. CDR3 nucleotide sequence: TGTGCCAGCAGTTACTCGCCGACTACGAACACCGGGGAGCTGTTTTTT.

This sequence joins TRBV2 and TRBJ2-5, with D uncertain. Trimming left V 7 bases short and J 5 bases short, with 8 bases between. The CDR3 extends over 11 amino acids. Germline V CDR1 and CDR2: SNHLY, FYNNEI. The CDR3 DNA follows: TGTGCCAGCACGGTCGGTGAGACCCAGTACTTC. Protein sequence: CASTVGETQYF.

The rearrangement joins TRBV5-1 to TRBJ2-3; 8 positions match TRBD2. CDR1 and CDR2 from the germline V gene are SGHRS and YFSETQ. The length of the CDR3 is 16 residues. With V trimmed by 5 bases and J by 4 bases, 12 bases remained unmatched. This CDR3 reads CASSFPLAEGADTQYF. The CDR3 DNA is TGCGCCAGCAGTTTTCCACTAGCGGAGGGGGCAGATACGCAGTATTTT.

The chain combines TRBV27 with TRBJ1-2; 8 bases agree with TRBD1. Germline V lookup: CDR1 MNHEY, CDR2 SMNVEV (reference sequence). The CDR3 runs 15 residues. V lost 4 bases to trimming and J lost 7 bases; unmatched junction nucleotides: 11. This chain's CDR3 is CASSSTQGARGGYTF. CDR3 bases: TGTGCCAGCAGTTCAACCCAGGGGGCGCGGGGTGGCTACACCTTC.

The rearrangement links TRBV7-3 to TRBJ2-3; D not resolved. The V end was cut by 3 bases, the J end by 0 bases, with 13 bases between. CDR1 SGHTA and CDR2 FQGTGA come from the germline V gene. The CDR3 has 16 residues. The CDR3 region is CASSFSTATSTDTQYF. CDR3 in DNA: TGTGCCAGCAGCTTCTCGACGGCAACTAGCACAGATACGCAGTATTTT.

The V gene is TRBV10-3, the J gene TRBJ2-7, with no clear D. CDR1 is ENHRY and CDR2 is SYGVKD in the germline V gene. Trimming left V 6 bases short and J 1 base short, with 10 bases between. The CDR3 has 13 residues. In DNA form, the CDR3 reads TGTGCCATCAGCCCAGACGCGTCCTACGAGCAGTACTTC. This codes for CAISPDASYEQYF.

This clone was counted between two and nine times. The V gene is TRBV6-5, the J gene TRBJ1-6; D call uncertain. CDR3 length equals 15 residues. Germline CDR1 and CDR2: MNHEY and SVGAGI. V was shortened by 9 bases and J by 7 bases, with 19 bases between the two germline ends. CDR3: CASTGYGAENSPLHF. CDR3 DNA: TGTGCCAGTACGGGCTACGGAGCAGAGAATTCACCCCTCCACTTT.

The chain is built from TRBV5-1 and TRBJ2-3; maybe TRBD1 (6 bases). The V gene lost 0 bases and the J gene lost 0 bases, with 11 bases spanning the gap. The CDR3 has 16 residues. Per the germline V gene, CDR1 is SGHRS and CDR2 is YFSETQ. The CDR3 DNA reads TGCGCCAGCAGCTTGGGAGGGGGAGACAGCACAGATACGCAGTATTTT. Translation gives CASSLGGGDSTDTQYF.

V usage is TRBV5-6 and J usage is TRBJ2-1, with D maybe TRBD2 (5 bases). The V end lost 1 base, the J end lost 9 bases, and 14 bases lay between the germline ends. CDR3 length: 14 residues. CDR1 and CDR2 (germline): SGHDT, YYEEEE. The CDR3 DNA reads TGTGCCAGCAGCTTGTTCGGGGTCCAAGGTGAGCAGTTCTTC. This sequence encodes CASSLFGVQGEQFF.

The V gene is TRBV4-1, the J gene TRBJ2-5, with D perhaps matching TRBD2 (7 bases). CDR1 and CDR2 (germline): MGHRA, YSYEKL. V was shortened by 6 bases and J by 2 bases, with 16 bases between the two germline ends. The CDR3 is 15 residues long. CDR3 region: CASRPVGGPQETQYF. CDR3 sequence (DNA): TGCGCCAGCAGGCCCGTGGGGGGGCCGCAAGAGACCCAGTACTTC.

V and J are TRBV7-2 and TRBJ1-5, with 7 bases matching TRBD1. The V and J ends lost 5 bases and 0 bases, in that order; junction bases with no gene match: 7. This CDR3 contains 16 residues. CDR1 and CDR2 from the germline V gene are SGHTA and FQGNSA. CDR3 in amino acids: CASSLGTAYSNQPQHF. The CDR3 nucleotides read TGTGCCAGCAGCCTTGGGACAGCCTATAGCAATCAGCCCCAGCATTTT.

J is TRBJ2-5 and V is TRBV5-1; TRBD2 matches 12 bases. The V gene end was trimmed by 4 bases and the J gene end by 4 bases; junction bases not matched to a gene: 11. CDR1 and CDR2 (germline): SGHRS, YFSETQ. The CDR3 is 17 amino acids. CDR3 in DNA: TGCGCCAGCAGCCGCGGCAGACTAGCGGGAGATGGAGAGACCCAGTACTTC. It encodes CASSRGRLAGDGETQYF. Together with reference TRBV5-1 and TRBJ2-5, the CDR3 gives the full variable domain: KAGVTQTPRYLIKTRGQQVTLSCSPISGHRSVSWYQQTPGQGLQFLFEYFSETQRNKGNFPGRFSGRQFSNSRSEMNVSTLELGDSALYLCASSRGRLAGDGETQYFGPGTRLLVL.

V usage is TRBV5-1 and J usage is TRBJ2-3, with 9 bases aligning to TRBD2. V lost 0 bases and J lost 2; bases outside the gene matches: 7. Germline CDR1 is SGHRS and CDR2 is YFSETQ. This CDR3 spans 17 amino acids. The CDR3 spells CASSLVSGGRYTDTQYF. The DNA for the CDR3 is TGCGCCAGCAGCTTGGTTAGCGGGGGCCGATACACAGATACGCAGTATTTT.

The chain has TRBV28 and TRBJ1-2; D is unclear. V lost 6 bases, J lost 8 bases, and 10 bases lay in between. The CDR3 has 11 residues. Looked up from germline, CDR1 is MDHEN and CDR2 is SYDVKM. The CDR3 sequence is CASRRERGYTF. DNA of the CDR3: TGTGCCAGCAGAAGGGAGAGGGGCTACACCTTC.

This chain joins TRBV4-1 and TRBJ1-1; no clear D gene. Germline lookup yields CDR1 MGHRA and CDR2 YSYEKL. This CDR3 contains 14 residues. Trimming left V 0 bases short and J 4 bases short, with 9 bases between. Written as DNA, the CDR3 is TGCGCCAGCAGCCAAGAGTCAGAGGGCACTGAAGCTTTCTTT. This codes for CASSQESEGTEAFF.